Below are 17 T cell receptor beta chains sequenced from a single sample in a study of T cells in Graves' hyperthyroidism and ophthalmopathy. There were TCR beta CDR3 regions amplified from RNA transcripts. An initial round of RT-PCR targeting the TCR CDR3 relied on the HTBI primer set. From the multiplex PCR reads, TCRdb called clonotypes with MiXCR, one entry per CDR3 protein. The sample contains around 690,000 distinct CDR3 sequences, less than 25% of which appear only once. Specimen: blood. Receptor source: a young man with Graves' ophthalmopathy.

This clonotype has a handful of counts. The V and J genes are TRBV7-6 and TRBJ2-1, with D possibly being TRBD2 (7 bases). This CDR3 is 16 amino acids long. Germline-derived CDR1 and CDR2 are SGHVS and FNYEAQ. Trimming stripped 5 bases from V and 5 bases from J, with 19 bases between. The CDR3 DNA is TGTGCCAGCAGCGCGGGGGTTGCGGGGGCACACAATGAGCAGTTCTTC. As protein: CASSAGVAGAHNEQFF.

This clonotype was seen only a few times. Relative to the germline gene, one junction end is altered; a read error may explain this. The genes are TRBV19 and TRBJ1-5, with D uncertain. Per germline, CDR1 LNHDA and CDR2 SQIVND (reference sequence). This CDR3 has 14 residues. The CDR3 region has the DNA TGTGCCAGCAGTATGTCACAAAGTCCACAGCCCCAGCATTTT. Translated: CASSMSQSPQPQHF.

This clonotype was detected only a few times. This chain links TRBV4-1 with TRBJ2-7; D uncertain. CDR3 length: 13 amino acids. V gave up 2 bases and J gave up 5 bases, with 10 bases separating them. Germline values: CDR1 MGHRA, CDR2 YSYEKL. This CDR3 is CASSQTPQDEQYF. The CDR3 DNA is TGCGCCAGCAGCCAAACCCCCCAGGACGAGCAGTACTTC.

CDR3 amino acids: CASSLGQGTGPLHF. The CDR3 nucleotides read TGTGCCAGCAGTTTGGGGCAGGGGACAGGACCCCTCCACTTT. The chain uses TRBV27 and TRBJ1-6; 8 bases are a match to TRBD1. The CDR3 totals 14 residues. The V segment lost 3 bases and the J segment 12 bases; nucleotides outside the gene matches: 7. Germline CDR1 is MNHEY and CDR2 is SMNVEV (reference sequence).

This clonotype was observed a few times. V and J are TRBV15 and TRBJ1-2; TRBD1 might be the D (6 bases). This CDR3 region has 14 residues. Germline V lookup: CDR1 LNHNV, CDR2 YYDKDF (reference sequence). The ends were cut back, 2 bases at V and 3 bases at J, with 10 bases in the middle. CDR3 loop: CATSRYRVDYGYTF. For the CDR3, the DNA is TGTGCCACCAGCAGATACAGGGTTGACTATGGCTACACCTTC.

V gene TRBV7-6 combines with J gene TRBJ1-1; unclear D gene. The CDR3 is made up of 15 amino acids. V was cut by 5 bases and J by 0 bases, with 13 bases left in between. Germline CDR1 SGHVS, CDR2 FNYEAQ. The CDR3, as DNA: TGTGCCAGCAGCCGTGGTGGCAACATGAACACTGAAGCTTTCTTT. It encodes CASSRGGNMNTEAFF.

V is TRBV28 and J is TRBJ1-2; unclear D gene. Germline V gives CDR1 MDHEN, CDR2 SYDVKM. V dropped 6 bases and J dropped 8 bases, with 16 bases sitting between them. This CDR3 is 13 amino acids long. CDR3 nucleotide sequence: TGTGCCAGCAGCTCCGGCGTCCGTTGGGGCTACACCTTC. This encodes CASSSGVRWGYTF.

J is TRBJ1-5 and V is TRBV7-8; D not certain. The germline V and J ends were trimmed by 5 bases and 4 bases, with 15 bases remaining between them. The CDR3 length is 15 residues. CDR1 SGHVS and CDR2 FQNEAQ come from the germline V gene. This CDR3 reads CASSQAGNGNQPQHF. The CDR3 region has the DNA TGTGCCAGCAGCCAAGCGGGGAATGGGAATCAGCCCCAGCATTTT. Variable domain in full (rest from reference TRBV7-8 and TRBJ1-5): GAGVSQSPRYKVAKRGQDVALRCDPISGHVSLFWYQQALGQGPEFLTYFQNEAQLDKSGLPSDRFFAERPEGSVSTLKIQRTQQEDSAVYLCASSQAGNGNQPQHFGDGTRLSIL.

This chain uses TRBV28 with TRBJ2-5; D call uncertain. Looked up from germline, CDR1 is MDHEN and CDR2 is SYDVKM. This CDR3 has 15 residues. V lost 2 bases to trimming and J lost 0 bases, with 10 bases between them. The CDR3 spells CASSLGKNNQETQYF. The CDR3 DNA reads TGTGCCAGCAGTTTAGGGAAGAACAACCAAGAGACCCAGTACTTC.

V usage is TRBV24-1 and J usage is TRBJ2-1; D not resolved. This CDR3 is built from 12 residues. The germline CDR1 and CDR2 sequences are KGHDR and SFDVKD. V was pared by 4 bases and J by 8 bases, with 8 bases between. The chain's CDR3 is CATSEGRDEQFF. The CDR3 DNA follows: TGTGCCACCAGTGAAGGGCGTGATGAGCAGTTCTTC.

This clonotype was observed a handful of times. The chain couples TRBV3-1 to TRBJ1-5; TRBD1 might be the D (5 bases). Trimming took off 0 bases at V and 2 bases at J, with 11 bases between the two ends. The germline CDR1 and CDR2 sequences are LGHDT and YNNKEL (reference sequence). This CDR3 comprises 16 residues. The CDR3 DNA is TGTGCCAGCAGCCAAGATTCAGGGAGGGGCAATCAGCCCCAGCATTTT. Residues: CASSQDSGRGNQPQHF.

At least ten counts were recorded for this clonotype. This sequence joins TRBV30 and TRBJ1-1, with unresolved D. The CDR3 length is 14 residues. Looked up from germline, CDR1 is GTSNPN and CDR2 is SVGIG (reference sequence). V gave up 1 base and J gave up 5 bases, with 14 bases separating them. This CDR3 reads CAWSDPTGRTEAFF. For the CDR3, the DNA is TGTGCCTGGAGTGACCCAACTGGGAGGACTGAAGCTTTCTTT.

This clonotype was seen a handful of times. The DNA of the CDR3 is TGTGCCTGGAGTGCCCCGATTAAAGCCGGGGAGCTGTTTTTT. It translates to CAWSAPIKAGELFF. The V call is TRBV30, the J call TRBJ2-2; no clear D gene. Trimming took off 1 base at V and 6 bases at J, with 12 bases between the two ends. CDR3 length: 14 amino acids. CDR1 and CDR2 from the germline V gene are GTSNPN and SVGIG (reference sequence). Looking up the rest from reference TRBV30 and TRBJ2-2 gives the full variable domain: SQTIHQWPATLVQPVGSPLSLECTVEGTSNPNLYWYRQAAGRGLQLLFYSVGIGQISSEVPQNLSASRPQDRQFILSSKKLLLSDSGFYLCAWSAPIKAGELFFGEGSRLTVL.

This clonotype was observed a handful of times. The chain employs TRBV28 and TRBJ1-2, with 8 bases fitting TRBD1. The CDR3 is 15 amino acids. The ends lost 3 bases at V and 4 bases at J; junction bases unmatched: 7. Germline loops: CDR1 MDHEN, CDR2 SYDVKM. DNA for the CDR3: TGTGCCAGCAGTTTTCCGGACAGGGCGAGCTATGGCTACACCTTC. The encoded protein is CASSFPDRASYGYTF.

The V call is TRBV4-3, the J call TRBJ1-1; maybe TRBD1 (5 bases). Between the trimmed V and J ends, which lost 3 bases and 3 bases, there was a span of 11 bases. Germline lookup yields CDR1 LGHNA and CDR2 YSLEER. The CDR3 is made up of 14 amino acids. CDR3: CASSHSRGDTEAFF. The CDR3 region has the DNA TGCGCCAGCAGCCACTCCCGGGGGGACACTGAAGCTTTCTTT.

This clonotype has at least ten counts. The V gene is TRBV28, the J gene TRBJ2-2; D is perhaps TRBD1 (6 bases). This CDR3 contains 14 residues. Trimming removed 5 bases at V and 6 bases at J, with 13 bases between. CDR1 is MDHEN, CDR2 SYDVKM, per germline. CDR3 in amino acids: CASSPHRVPGELFF. DNA of the CDR3: TGTGCCAGCAGTCCCCACAGGGTCCCCGGGGAGCTGTTTTTT.

This clonotype was counted ten times or more. This rearrangement joins TRBV27 to TRBJ1-2, with TRBD1 matching over 9 bases. The CDR3 totals 14 residues. V lost 5 bases and J lost 8; bases outside the gene matches: 9. The germline V gene has CDR1 MNHEY and CDR2 SMNVEV (reference sequence). CDR3 loop: CASSLHRDRDGYTF. In DNA form, the CDR3 reads TGTGCCAGCAGTCTACACCGGGACAGGGACGGCTACACCTTC.